A single sample gave rise to the 13 T cell receptor beta chains below, sequenced in a study of blood T cells in healthy people across ages. A J-beta primer mix and a sample-barcoded 5' primer were used in a second PCR of about 7 to 11 cycles. In TCRdb, the 5' RACE reads were re-called with MiXCR into one record per CDR3 protein. The sample records about 800,000 distinct CDR3 sequences, 58% being singletons. Sequenced input: blood. All receptors come from a man under 40 in good health.

Here the CDR3 reads CASSLGTGDAFF. DNA of the CDR3: TGTGCCAGCAGCCTCGGGACAGGGGACGCTTTCTTT. The V and J genes are TRBV12-3 or TRBV12-4 and TRBJ1-1; 10 bases match TRBD1. With V trimmed by 6 bases and J by 11 bases, 6 bases remained unmatched. This CDR3 has 12 amino acids.

In its sample, this clonotype was seen a few times. The chain couples TRBV20-1 to TRBJ1-2, with D possibly matching TRBD1 (5 bases). The CDR3 totals 13 residues. The ends were cut back, 5 bases at V and 7 bases at J, with 17 bases in the middle. The germline V gene encodes CDR1 DFQATT and CDR2 SNEGSKA (reference sequence). The CDR3 loop is CSALQDILSGYTF. The CDR3 DNA follows: TGCAGTGCTCTCCAGGACATTCTGAGTGGCTACACCTTC.

This chain uses TRBV7-9 with TRBJ1-1; a possible D gene is TRBD1 (5 bases). V was pared by 3 bases and J by 7 bases, with 9 bases between. CDR1 SEHNR and CDR2 FQNEAQ come from the germline V gene (reference sequence). The CDR3 covers 12 residues. As DNA, the CDR3 is TGTGCCAGCAGCTTGGTGGGGGTTGAAGCTTTCTTT. Translated, it gives CASSLVGVEAFF.

CDR3 in amino acids: CASSQDLIKYTEAFF. DNA of the CDR3: TGCGCCAGCAGCCAAGATCTTATAAAGTACACTGAAGCTTTCTTT. The chain uses TRBV4-3 and TRBJ1-1; D is unclear. The CDR3 runs 15 residues. Germline V lookup: CDR1 LGHNA, CDR2 YSLEER. Trimming cost V 0 bases and J 3 bases, with 11 bases left between them.

J is TRBJ2-1 and V is TRBV20-1; 13 nucleotides agree with TRBD2. The CDR3 runs 15 residues. Trimming took 5 bases from V and 7 from J; bases not matched to a gene: 8. Germline V gene lookup returns CDR1 DFQATT and CDR2 SNEGSKA (reference sequence). The CDR3 nucleotides are TGCAGTGCTCCCTCACCGGGACTAGCGGGGAATGAGCAGTTCTTC. Its protein is CSAPSPGLAGNEQFF.

This clonotype has at least ten counts. The J gene is TRBJ2-7, the V gene TRBV6-2 or TRBV6-3; D gene unclear. The germline V gene encodes CDR1 MNHEY and CDR2 SVGEGT. The ends were cut back, 8 bases at V and 2 bases at J, with 13 bases in the middle. This CDR3 is built from 13 residues. CDR3 residues: CASGRQLTYEQYF. The CDR3 bases are TGTGCCAGCGGACGGCAACTCACCTACGAGCAGTACTTC.

In its sample, this clonotype was seen a few times. The chain recombines TRBV15 with TRBJ2-1; D unclear. The CDR3 sequence is 14 residues long. The germline CDR1 and CDR2 sequences are LNHNV and YYDKDF (reference sequence). The germline V and J ends were trimmed by 1 base and 7 bases, with 11 bases remaining between them. CDR3 in DNA: TGTGCCACCAGCAGAGCCCTGCAGGAGAATGAGCAGTTCTTC. Protein: CATSRALQENEQFF. The variable domain in full, with the rest retrieved from reference TRBV15 and TRBJ2-1, is DAMVIQNPRYQVTQFGKPVTLSCSQTLNHNVMYWYQQKSSQAPKLLFHYYDKDFNNEADTPDNFQSRRPNTSFCFLDIRSPGLGDTAMYLCATSRALQENEQFFGPGTRLTVL.

This chain links TRBV12-5 with TRBJ2-1; no clear D gene. V lost 0 bases, J lost 2 bases, and 11 bases lay in between. The CDR3 has 16 residues. Germline CDR1 and CDR2: LGHNT and FRNRAP. DNA of the CDR3: TGTGCTAGTGGTTTGGTAACTGGGGTCCCCTACAATGAGCAGTTCTTC. Translation: CASGLVTGVPYNEQFF.

The sample holds many counts of this clonotype. A read error may produce the germline difference seen at one junction end. The V and J genes are TRBV12-3 or TRBV12-4 and TRBJ2-3; D is unclear. This CDR3 comprises 14 residues. The chain's CDR3 is CASSFGVAGDAQYF. CDR3 nucleotide sequence: TGTGCCAGCAGTTTCGGAGTGGCCGGAGATGCGCAGTATTTT.

This clonotype was observed once. The V and J genes are TRBV15 and TRBJ2-7; perhaps TRBD1 as D (6 bases). CDR1 LNHNV and CDR2 YYDKDF come from the germline V gene (reference sequence). This CDR3 contains 15 residues. V was shortened by 1 base and J by 3 bases, with 13 bases between the two germline ends. CDR3 sequence: CATSRAGGWLYEQYF. The CDR3 region has the DNA TGTGCCACCAGCAGAGCTGGGGGCTGGCTCTACGAGCAGTACTTC.

This clonotype appeared a few times. The chain has TRBV7-8 and TRBJ1-2; TRBD1 is a possible D gene (5 bases). V lost 4 bases, J lost 4 bases, and 16 bases lay in between. The CDR3 consists of 15 residues. In germline, CDR1 is SGHVS, CDR2 FQNEAQ. The CDR3, as DNA: TGTGCCAGCAGCTCAAATGGGGGTTCGAGCTATGGCTACACCTTC. This gives the protein CASSSNGGSSYGYTF.

The chain is built from TRBV11-2 and TRBJ2-5; 7 bases are a match to TRBD1. Trimming cost V 5 bases and J 5 bases; bases outside gene matches: 8. Germline assignment: CDR1 SGHAT and CDR2 FQNNGV. The CDR3 is made up of 14 amino acids. This CDR3 reads CASSPDGQAETQYF. The CDR3 DNA reads as TGTGCCAGCAGCCCCGACGGACAGGCTGAGACCCAGTACTTC. The whole variable domain, remainder taken from reference TRBV11-2 and TRBJ2-5, is EAGVAQSPRYKIIEKRQSVAFWCNPISGHATLYWYQQILGQGPKLLIQFQNNGVVDDSQLPKDRFSAERLKGVDSTLKIQPAKLEDSAVYLCASSPDGQAETQYFGPGTRLLVL.

This clonotype was observed a few times. V gene TRBV3-1 combines with J gene TRBJ2-1, with unresolved D. The CDR3 length is 14 residues. The V and J ends lost 1 base and 3 bases respectively, with 7 bases between them. From germline, CDR1 is LGHDT and CDR2 YNNKEL (reference sequence). In DNA, the CDR3 is TGTGCCAGCAGCCAAGGTTCGCTCTACAATGAGCAGTTCTTC. It translates to CASSQGSLYNEQFF.